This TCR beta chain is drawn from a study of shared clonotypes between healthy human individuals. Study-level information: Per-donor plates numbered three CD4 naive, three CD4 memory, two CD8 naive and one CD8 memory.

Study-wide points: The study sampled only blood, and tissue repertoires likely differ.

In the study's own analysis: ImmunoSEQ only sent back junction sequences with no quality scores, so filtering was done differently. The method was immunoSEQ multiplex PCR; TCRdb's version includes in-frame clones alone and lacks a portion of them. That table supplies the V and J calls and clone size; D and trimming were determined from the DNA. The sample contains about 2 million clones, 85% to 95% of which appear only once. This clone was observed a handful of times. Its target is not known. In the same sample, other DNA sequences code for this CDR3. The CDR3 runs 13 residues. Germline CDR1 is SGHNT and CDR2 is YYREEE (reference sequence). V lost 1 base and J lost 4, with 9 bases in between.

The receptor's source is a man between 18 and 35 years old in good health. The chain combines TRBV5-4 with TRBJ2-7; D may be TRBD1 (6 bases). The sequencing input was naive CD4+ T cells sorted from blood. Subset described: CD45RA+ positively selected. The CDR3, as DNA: TGTGCCAGCAGCTTGCAGGGGCCATACGAGCAGTACTTC. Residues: CASSLQGPYEQYF. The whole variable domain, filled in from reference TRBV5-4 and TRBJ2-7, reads ETGVTQSPTHLIKTRGQQVTLRCSSQSGHNTVSWYQQALGQGPQFIFQYYREEENGRGNFPPRFSGLQFPNYSSELNVNALELDDSALYLCASSLQGPYEQYFGPGTRLTVT.